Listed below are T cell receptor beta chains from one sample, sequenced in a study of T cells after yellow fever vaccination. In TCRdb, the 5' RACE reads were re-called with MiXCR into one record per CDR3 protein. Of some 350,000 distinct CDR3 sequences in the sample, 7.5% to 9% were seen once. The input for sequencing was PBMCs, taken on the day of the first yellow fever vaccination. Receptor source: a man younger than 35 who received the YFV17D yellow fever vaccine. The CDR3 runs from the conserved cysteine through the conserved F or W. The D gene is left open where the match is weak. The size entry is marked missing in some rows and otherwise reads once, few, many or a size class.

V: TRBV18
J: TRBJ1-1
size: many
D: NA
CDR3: CASSPLEAVTTEAFF
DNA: TGTGCCAGCTCACCCCTAGAGGCAGTGACGACTGAAGCTTTCTTT

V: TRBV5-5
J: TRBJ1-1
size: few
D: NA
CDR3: CASFTPEVDSTPEAFF
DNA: TGTGCCAGCTTCACTCCCGAGGTGGACAGTACCCCTGAAGCTTTCTTT

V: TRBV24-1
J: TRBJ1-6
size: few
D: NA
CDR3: CATSDSSTGLDSPLHF
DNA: TGTGCCACCAGTGATTCGTCGACAGGATTAGATTCACCCCTCCACTTT

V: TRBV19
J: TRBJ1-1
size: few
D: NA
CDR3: CASSGGRRDTEAFF
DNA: TGTGCCAGTAGTGGGGGAAGGAGGGACACTGAAGCTTTCTTT

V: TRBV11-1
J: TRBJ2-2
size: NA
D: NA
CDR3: CASSPPLGNTGELFF
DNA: TGTGCCAGCAGCCCTCCATTGGGGAACACCGGGGAGCTGTTTTTT

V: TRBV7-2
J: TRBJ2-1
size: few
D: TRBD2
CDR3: CASSLGASGGTYNEQFF
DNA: TGTGCCAGCAGCTTAGGGGCTAGCGGGGGTACTTACAATGAGCAGTTCTTC

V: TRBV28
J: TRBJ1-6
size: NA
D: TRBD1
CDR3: CASSLLGGGPSSSYNSPLHF
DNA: TGTGCCAGCAGTTTATTGGGAGGGGGCCCCTCGAGCTCCTATAATTCACCCCTCCACTTT

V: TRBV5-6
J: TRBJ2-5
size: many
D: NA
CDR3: CASSSTYTETQYF
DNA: TGTGCCAGCAGCTCCACATATACGGAGACCCAGTACTTC

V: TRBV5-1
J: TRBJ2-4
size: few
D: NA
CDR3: CASSGTGPAKNIQYF
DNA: TGCGCCAGCAGCGGCACAGGGCCGGCCAAAAACATTCAGTACTTC

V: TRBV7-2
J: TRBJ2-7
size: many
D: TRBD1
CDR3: CASSITGTVLSYEQYF
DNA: TGTGCCAGCAGTATCACCGGGACAGTCCTCTCCTACGAGCAGTACTTC

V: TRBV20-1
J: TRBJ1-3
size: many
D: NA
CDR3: CSARRGETSGNTIYF
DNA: TGCAGTGCTAGGCGAGGGGAAACTTCTGGAAACACCATATATTTT

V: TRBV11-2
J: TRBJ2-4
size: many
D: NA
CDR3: CASSPRWDIQYF
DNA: TGTGCCAGCAGCCCCCGGTGGGACATTCAGTACTTC

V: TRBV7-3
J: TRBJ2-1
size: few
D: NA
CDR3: CASSLTSSSSYNEQFF
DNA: TGTGCCAGCAGCTTAACGTCGAGTAGCTCCTACAATGAGCAGTTCTTC

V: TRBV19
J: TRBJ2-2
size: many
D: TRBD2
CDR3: CASSRTSGGRVGELFF
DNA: TGTGCCAGTTCGAGGACTAGCGGGGGTAGGGTCGGGGAGCTGTTTTTT

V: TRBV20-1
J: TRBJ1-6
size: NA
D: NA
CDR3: CSARAFLINSPLHF
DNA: TGCAGTGCTAGAGCCTTCCTGATCAATTCACCCCTCCACTTT

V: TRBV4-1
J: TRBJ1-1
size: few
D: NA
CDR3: CASSQEVAGTEAFF
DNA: TGCGCCAGCAGCCAAGAAGTGGCTGGTACTGAAGCTTTCTTT

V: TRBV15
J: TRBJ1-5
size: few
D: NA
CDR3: CATSRDGQIDQPQHF
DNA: TGTGCCACCAGCAGAGATGGGCAGATCGATCAGCCCCAGCATTTT

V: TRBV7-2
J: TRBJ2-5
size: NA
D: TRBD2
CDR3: CASSLGLAGRETQYF
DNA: TGTGCCAGCAGCTTGGGTCTAGCGGGGCGAGAGACCCAGTACTTC

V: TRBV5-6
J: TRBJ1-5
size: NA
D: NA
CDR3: CASSLAPRDQPQHF
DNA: TGTGCCAGCAGCTTGGCGCCCCGGGATCAGCCCCAGCATTTT

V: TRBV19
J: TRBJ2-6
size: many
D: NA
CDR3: CASSNTANSGANVLTF
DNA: TGTGCCAGTAGTAACACAGCGAACTCTGGGGCCAACGTCCTGACTTTC

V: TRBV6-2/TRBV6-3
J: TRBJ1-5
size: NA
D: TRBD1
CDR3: CASSPGTGSYEAQHF
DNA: TGTGCCAGCAGTCCCGGGACAGGGTCATATGAGGCCCAGCATTTT

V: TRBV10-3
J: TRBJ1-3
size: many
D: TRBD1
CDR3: CAIRPGQGLYSGNTIYF
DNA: TGTGCCATCAGGCCGGGACAGGGCTTATACTCTGGAAACACCATATATTTT

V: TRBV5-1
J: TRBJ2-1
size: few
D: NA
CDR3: CASSLAPEGPYNEQFF
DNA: TGCGCCAGCAGCTTGGCCCCGGAGGGCCCCTACAATGAGCAGTTCTTC

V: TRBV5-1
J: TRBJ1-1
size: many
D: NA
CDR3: CASSLRGENTEAFF
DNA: TGCGCCAGCAGCTTGAGGGGCGAGAACACTGAAGCTTTCTTT

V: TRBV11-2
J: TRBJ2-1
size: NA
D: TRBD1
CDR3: CASSPRTGVEQFF
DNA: TGTGCCAGCAGCCCAAGGACAGGGGTTGAGCAGTTCTTC

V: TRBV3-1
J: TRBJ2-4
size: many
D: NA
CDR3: CASSQVDLNIQYF
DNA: TGTGCCAGCAGCCAAGTCGACCTAAACATTCAGTACTTC

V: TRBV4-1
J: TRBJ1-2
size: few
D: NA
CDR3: CASSQTRVADYGYTF
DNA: TGCGCCAGCAGCCAGACCAGGGTGGCAGACTATGGCTACACCTTC

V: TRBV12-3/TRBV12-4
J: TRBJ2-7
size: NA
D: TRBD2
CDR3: CASSRAGTSSYEQYF
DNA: TGTGCCAGCAGTAGAGCGGGGACGAGCTCCTACGAGCAGTACTTC

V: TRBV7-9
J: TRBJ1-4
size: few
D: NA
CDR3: CASRGGNEKLFF
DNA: TGTGCCAGCAGGGGGGGAAATGAAAAACTGTTTTTT

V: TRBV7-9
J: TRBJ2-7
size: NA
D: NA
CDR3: CASTSENLLEQYF
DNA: TGTGCCAGCACCTCTGAGAACCTGCTCGAGCAGTACTTC

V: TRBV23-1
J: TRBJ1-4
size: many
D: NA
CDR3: CASSQRQEDVATNEKLFF
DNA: TGCGCCAGCAGTCAAAGGCAGGAGGACGTTGCAACTAATGAAAAACTGTTTTTT

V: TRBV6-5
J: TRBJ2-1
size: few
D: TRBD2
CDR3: CASSYSGTSGGKNEQFF
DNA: TGTGCCAGCAGTTACTCCGGGACTAGCGGGGGAAAAAATGAGCAGTTCTTC

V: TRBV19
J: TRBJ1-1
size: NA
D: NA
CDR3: CASTRGEGTSTEAFF
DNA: TGTGCCAGTACCCGGGGGGAGGGCACTTCCACTGAAGCTTTCTTT

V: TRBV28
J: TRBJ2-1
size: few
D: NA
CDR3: CASSLAGRRDEQFF
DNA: TGTGCCAGCAGTTTAGCGGGGCGGCGGGATGAGCAGTTCTTC

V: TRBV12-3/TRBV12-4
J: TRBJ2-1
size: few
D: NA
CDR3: CASSFHLNEQFF
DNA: TGTGCCAGCAGTTTTCACTTAAATGAGCAGTTCTTC

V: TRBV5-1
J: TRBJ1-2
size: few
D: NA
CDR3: CASSLGRNNYGYTF
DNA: TGCGCCAGCAGCTTGGGCAGGAATAACTATGGCTACACCTTC

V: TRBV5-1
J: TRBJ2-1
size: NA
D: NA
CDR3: CASSQGNSYNEQFF
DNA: TGCGCCAGCAGCCAGGGGAACTCCTACAATGAGCAGTTCTTC

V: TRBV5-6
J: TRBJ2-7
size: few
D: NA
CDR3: CASSLGQMYEQYF
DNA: TGTGCCAGCAGCTTGGGACAGATGTACGAGCAGTACTTC

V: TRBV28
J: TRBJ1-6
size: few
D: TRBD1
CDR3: CASSGQGQGSRSPLHF
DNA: TGTGCCAGCAGTGGACAGGGACAAGGGTCCAGGTCACCCCTCCACTTT

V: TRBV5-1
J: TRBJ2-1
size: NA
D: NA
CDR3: CASSVQSSYNEQFF
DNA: TGCGCCAGCAGCGTGCAAAGCTCCTACAATGAGCAGTTCTTC

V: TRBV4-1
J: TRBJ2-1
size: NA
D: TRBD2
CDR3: CASSQSLAGGYEQFF
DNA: TGCGCCAGCAGCCAATCACTAGCGGGGGGTTATGAGCAGTTCTTC

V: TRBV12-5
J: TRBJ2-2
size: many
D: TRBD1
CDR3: CASGFRAGGATGELFF
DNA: TGTGCTAGTGGTTTTAGGGCAGGGGGCGCAACCGGGGAGCTGTTTTTT

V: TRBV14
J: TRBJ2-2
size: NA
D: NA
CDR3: CASSQVRDTGELFF
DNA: TGTGCCAGCAGCCAAGTAAGAGACACCGGGGAGCTGTTTTTT

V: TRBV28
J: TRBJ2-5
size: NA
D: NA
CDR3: CASRPQGQETQYF
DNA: TGTGCCAGCAGGCCCCAGGGCCAAGAGACCCAGTACTTC

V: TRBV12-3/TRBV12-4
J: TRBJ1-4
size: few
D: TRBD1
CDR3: CASSSEQGAFEKLFF
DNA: TGTGCCAGCAGTTCGGAACAGGGGGCATTTGAAAAACTGTTTTTT

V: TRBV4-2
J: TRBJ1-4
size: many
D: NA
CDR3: CASSSPPKLWEKLFF
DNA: TGTGCCAGCAGCTCGCCCCCTAAACTTTGGGAAAAACTGTTTTTT

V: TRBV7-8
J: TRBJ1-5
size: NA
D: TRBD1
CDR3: CASSQDRVSNQPQHF
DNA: TGTGCCAGCAGCCAGGACAGGGTTAGCAATCAGCCCCAGCATTTT

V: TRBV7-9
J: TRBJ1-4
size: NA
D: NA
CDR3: CASSAFLGTSPQKLFF
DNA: TGTGCCAGCAGCGCTTTCCTAGGGACATCTCCCCAAAAACTGTTTTTT

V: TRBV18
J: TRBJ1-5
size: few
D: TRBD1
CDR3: CASSRTGSEPQHF
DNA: TGTGCCAGCTCCCGGACAGGGAGTGAGCCCCAGCATTTT

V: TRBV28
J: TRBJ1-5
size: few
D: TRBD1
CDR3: CATRQGVGQPQHF
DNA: TGTGCCACCAGACAGGGGGTCGGACAGCCCCAGCATTTT

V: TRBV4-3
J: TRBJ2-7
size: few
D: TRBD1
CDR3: CASSQDLSGTGYEQYF
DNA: TGCGCCAGCAGCCAGGACCTGTCCGGGACAGGGTACGAGCAGTACTTC

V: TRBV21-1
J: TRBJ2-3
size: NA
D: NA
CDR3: CASSIQPGLGITDTQYF
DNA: TGTGCCAGCAGCATTCAACCGGGACTAGGTATCACAGATACGCAGTATTTT

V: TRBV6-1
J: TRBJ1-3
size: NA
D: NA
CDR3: CASSEAGSGNTIYF
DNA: TGTGCCAGCAGTGAAGCAGGCTCTGGAAACACCATATATTTT

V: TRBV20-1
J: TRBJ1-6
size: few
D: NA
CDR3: CSATPGQSSYNSPLHF
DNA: TGCAGTGCTACCCCAGGACAGAGCTCCTATAATTCACCCCTCCACTTT

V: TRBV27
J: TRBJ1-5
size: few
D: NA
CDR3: CASQVGNQPQHF
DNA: TGTGCCAGTCAGGTGGGCAATCAGCCCCAGCATTTT

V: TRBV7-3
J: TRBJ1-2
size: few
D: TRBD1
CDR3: CASSSPGGGYTF
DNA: TGTGCCAGCAGCTCCCCAGGGGGTGGCTACACCTTC

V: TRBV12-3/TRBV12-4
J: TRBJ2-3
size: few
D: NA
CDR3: CASSANPEGVDTQYF
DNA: TGTGCCAGCAGTGCGAACCCGGAGGGGGTTGATACGCAGTATTTT